This is a list of T cell receptor beta chains from one sample in a study of shared clonotypes between healthy human individuals. Here immunoSEQ multiplex PCR was the method, and the copy in TCRdb shows in-frame clones only, minus some. The table records fewer than 550,000 clones, roughly 79% of them present only once. The sample was PBMCs. The receptors were gathered from a woman in her 40s in good health. Some clones in this sample may be carry-over from other donors' samples. The CDR3 runs from the conserved cysteine through the conserved F or W. A D gene is named only where the DNA matches it firmly. Not every row has a clone size; where given, it reads once, few, many or a size class.

clone size	D gene	V gene	J gene	CDR3 DNA	CDR3 protein
.	TRBD2	TRBV4-3	TRBJ2-1	TGCGCCAGCAGCCAAGAGGGGCTAGCGGACAATGAGCAGTTCTTC	CASSQEGLADNEQFF
few	.	TRBV19	TRBJ1-1	TGTGCCAGTAGTACCCCCCCAGAGGAATCTGAAGCTTTCTTT	CASSTPPEESEAFF
.	TRBD1	TRBV10-3	TRBJ2-7	TGTGCCATCAGAGGGACAGGGGGCCTGCTCGAGCAGTACTTC	CAIRGTGGLLEQYF
.	.	TRBV28	TRBJ1-5	TGTGCCAGCACGACTCGATGGGGGGGACATTATAGCAATCAGCCCCAGCATTTT	CASTTRWGGHYSNQPQHF
.	TRBD1	TRBV10-3	TRBJ1-3	TGTGCCATCACCCAGGGGGGTGCTGGAAACACCATATATTTT	CAITQGGAGNTIYF
.	TRBD2	TRBV2	TRBJ2-1	TGTGCCAGCAGCAGACTAGCCGCGGATGAGCAGTTCTTC	CASSRLAADEQFF
.	TRBD2	TRBV2	TRBJ2-5	TGTGCCAGCACCCGTGAGGCTAGCGGGATTCAAGAGACCCAGTACTTC	CASTREASGIQETQYF
.	TRBD1	TRBV19	TRBJ2-7	TGTGCCAGTAGTACGAACCCGGGACAGGGTATGCACGAGCAGTACTTC	CASSTNPGQGMHEQYF
.	.	TRBV11-3	TRBJ2-5	TGTGCCAGCAGCCGTGGCAGGGAAGAGACCCAGTACTTC	CASSRGREETQYF
.	TRBD1	TRBV27	TRBJ1-2	TGTGCCAGCAGTTTAAAGGGGGCCCGTAACTATGGCTACACCTTC	CASSLKGARNYGYTF
.	.	TRBV7-9	TRBJ1-4	TGTGCCAGCAGCTTAGTGACCTCCGGGGAAAAACTGTTTTTT	CASSLVTSGEKLFF
many	TRBD2	TRBV11-2	TRBJ2-1	TGTGCCAGCAGCTTACGGACTAGCGGGAGCAATGAGCAGTTCTTC	CASSLRTSGSNEQFF
.	TRBD2	TRBV4-3	TRBJ2-7	TGCGCCAGCAGCCATGGACTAGCGGGAGCGGGGACCTACGAGCAGTACTTC	CASSHGLAGAGTYEQYF
.	.	TRBV5-1	TRBJ1-4	TGCGCCAGCAGCCGGGCCGGGGCGGCTAATGAAAAACTGTTTTTT	CASSRAGAANEKLFF
once	.	TRBV28	TRBJ2-5	TGTGCCAGCAGTTTATGGGGCAACCACCAAGAGACCCAGTACTTC	CASSLWGNHQETQYF
.	TRBD2	TRBV11-2	TRBJ2-5	TGTGCCAGCAGCCCCCCCGGGGGGGGAGGTGAGACCCAGTACTTC	CASSPPGGGGETQYF
.	.	TRBV5-4	TRBJ1-2	TGTGCCAGCAGCAGTCAGGGAGCAGGTGGCTACACCTTC	CASSSQGAGGYTF
.	.	TRBV30	TRBJ2-7	TGTGCCTGGAGCGACAGGTCCTACGAGCAGTACTTC	CAWSDRSYEQYF
.	.	TRBV4-1	TRBJ2-5	TGCGCCAGCAGCCAGGCTACTCTTCGGGGGAGGCCTTACCAAGAGACCCAGTACTTC	CASSQATLRGRPYQETQYF
.	.	TRBV7-3	TRBJ2-3	TGTGCCAGCAGCTTTGGGACAGATACGCAGTATTTT	CASSFGTDTQYF
.	TRBD1	TRBV19	TRBJ1-2	TGTGCCAGTAGCTCACAAGGGGGCTATGATGGCTACACCTTC	CASSSQGGYDGYTF
.	TRBD1	TRBV28	TRBJ1-3	TGTGCCAGCCAAGACAGGGGTTATGGAAACACCATATATTTT	CASQDRGYGNTIYF
.	.	TRBV27	TRBJ2-2	TGTGCCAGCAGTTTCTCAGGGGCCTCGAACACCGGGGAGCTGTTTTTT	CASSFSGASNTGELFF
.	.	TRBV19	TRBJ2-5	TGTGCCAGTAGTATAAGCAGGGCCCAAGAGACCCAGTACTTC	CASSISRAQETQYF
.	.	TRBV6-6	TRBJ1-2	TGTGCCAGCAGTTACTCCCGGGATACGGCTAACTATGGCTACACCTTC	CASSYSRDTANYGYTF
many	.	TRBV19	TRBJ2-5	TGTGCCAGTAGTATAGGCAGTTGGGAGACCCAGTACTTC	CASSIGSWETQYF
.	.	TRBV6-1	TRBJ1-2	TGTGCCAGCAGTGAAGGCGGGACGTATGGCTACACCTTC	CASSEGGTYGYTF
once	TRBD2	TRBV6-1	TRBJ2-7	TGTGCCAGCAAGACTAGCGGGAAGCTCCCTTACGAGCAGTACTTC	CASKTSGKLPYEQYF
.	.	TRBV6-5	TRBJ2-2	TGTGCCACCCAGTCGGGCACCAACACCGGGGAGCTGTTTTTT	CATQSGTNTGELFF
once	.	TRBV7-2	TRBJ2-7	TGTGCCAGCAGCTTAGGGGGCAAACCCTACGAGCAGTACTTC	CASSLGGKPYEQYF
.	.	TRBV2	TRBJ1-6	TGTGCCAGCAGTGTAAATTCACCCCTCCACTTT	CASSVNSPLHF
.	TRBD1	TRBV11-3	TRBJ1-1	TGTGCCAGCAGCCATAGGGGGCGGGACACTGAAGCTTTCTTT	CASSHRGRDTEAFF
.	TRBD1	TRBV4-1	TRBJ1-2	TGCGCCAGCAGCTTCCGAAGCGTCAGGGTCCCGGACAGGGGAGGGGGAAACTATGGCTACACCTTC	CASSFRSVRVPDRGGGNYGYTF
.	.	TRBV5-8	TRBJ1-1	TGTGCCAGCAGCTTGGATTACCCGAACACTGAAGCTTTCTTT	CASSLDYPNTEAFF
.	.	TRBV7-2	TRBJ2-7	TGTGCCAGCAGCTCCCAGGGGACACTAGGATACGAGCAGTACTTC	CASSSQGTLGYEQYF
.	.	TRBV5-8	TRBJ1-5	TGTGCCAGCAGCTTGGGGCGCAGTCGGAGCAATCAGCCCCAGCATTTT	CASSLGRSRSNQPQHF
few	.	TRBV5-1	TRBJ2-1	TGCGCCAGCAGTGAGGGAGCCAGCTCCTACAATGAGCAGTTCTTC	CASSEGASSYNEQFF
.	.	TRBV6-1	TRBJ1-1	TGTGCCAGCAGTTCGGCGGGGGCCGTTGAAGCTTTCTTT	CASSSAGAVEAFF
.	TRBD1	TRBV5-5	TRBJ2-2	TGTGCCAGCAGAACAGGGACAGGGGCGAACACCGGGGAGCTGTTTTTT	CASRTGTGANTGELFF
.	TRBD2	TRBV7-2	TRBJ2-7	TGTGCCAGCAGCCCCCGGACTAGCGGGACCTACGAGCAGTACTTC	CASSPRTSGTYEQYF
.	.	TRBV19	TRBJ1-2	TGTGCCAGTAGTTCCAGGGGAACCAGCACACCCTATGGCTACACCTTC	CASSSRGTSTPYGYTF
many	.	TRBV11-2	TRBJ2-4	TGTGCCAGCAGCAACGACAGGTCCAACATTCAGTACTTC	CASSNDRSNIQYF
once	.	TRBV10-3	TRBJ2-7	TGTGCCATCAGCCCCTCGAGCTACGAGCAGTACTTC	CAISPSSYEQYF